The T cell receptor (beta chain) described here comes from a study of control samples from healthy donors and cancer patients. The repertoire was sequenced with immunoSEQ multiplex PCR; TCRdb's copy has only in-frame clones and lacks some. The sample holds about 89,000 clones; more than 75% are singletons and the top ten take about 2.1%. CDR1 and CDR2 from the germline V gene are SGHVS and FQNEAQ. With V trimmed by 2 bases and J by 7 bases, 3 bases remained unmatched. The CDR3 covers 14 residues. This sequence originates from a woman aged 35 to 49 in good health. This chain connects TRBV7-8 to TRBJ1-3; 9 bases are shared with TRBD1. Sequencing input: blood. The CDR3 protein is CASSLRDRDNTIYF. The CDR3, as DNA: TGTGCCAGCAGCTTACGGGACAGGGACAACACCATATATTTT.